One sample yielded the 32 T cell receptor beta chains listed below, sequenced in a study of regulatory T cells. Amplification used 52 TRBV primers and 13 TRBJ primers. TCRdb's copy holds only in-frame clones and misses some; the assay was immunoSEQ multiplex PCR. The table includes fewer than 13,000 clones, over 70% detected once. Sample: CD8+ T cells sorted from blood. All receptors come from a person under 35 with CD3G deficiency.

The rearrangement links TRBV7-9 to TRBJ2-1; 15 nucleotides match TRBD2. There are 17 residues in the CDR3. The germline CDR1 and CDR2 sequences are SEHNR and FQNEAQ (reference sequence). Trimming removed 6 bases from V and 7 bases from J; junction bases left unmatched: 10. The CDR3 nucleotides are TGTGCCAGCAGTTCAGGACTAGCGGGAGGGTCTGAGAATGAGCAGTTCTTC. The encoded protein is CASSSGLAGGSENEQFF.

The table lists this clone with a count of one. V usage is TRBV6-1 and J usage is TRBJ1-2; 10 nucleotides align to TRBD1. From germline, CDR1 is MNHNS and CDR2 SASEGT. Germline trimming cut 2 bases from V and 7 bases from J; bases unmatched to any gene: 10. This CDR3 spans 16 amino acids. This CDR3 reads CASSEFVGDRGSGYTF. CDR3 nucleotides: TGTGCCAGCAGTGAATTTGTTGGGGACAGGGGTTCTGGCTACACCTTC.

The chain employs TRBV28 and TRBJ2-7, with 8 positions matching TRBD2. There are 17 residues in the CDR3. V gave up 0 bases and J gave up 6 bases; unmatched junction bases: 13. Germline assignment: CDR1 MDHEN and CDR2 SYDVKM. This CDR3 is CASSLWGSGREASEQYF. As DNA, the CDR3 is TGTGCCAGCAGTTTATGGGGGTCAGGGCGGGAGGCTAGCGAGCAGTACTTC.

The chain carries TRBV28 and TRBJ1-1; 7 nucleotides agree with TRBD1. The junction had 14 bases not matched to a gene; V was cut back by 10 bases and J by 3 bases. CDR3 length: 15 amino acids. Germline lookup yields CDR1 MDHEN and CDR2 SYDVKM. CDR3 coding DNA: TGTGCCACGGGCGGTAGGGGGACAGCTTACACTGAAGCTTTCTTT. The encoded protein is CATGGRGTAYTEAFF. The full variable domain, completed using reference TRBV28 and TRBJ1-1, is DVKVTQSSRYLVKRTGEKVFLECVQDMDHENMFWYRQDPGLGLRLIYFSYDVKMKEKGDIPEGYSVSREKKERFSLILESASTNQTSMYLCATGGRGTAYTEAFFGQGTRLTVV.

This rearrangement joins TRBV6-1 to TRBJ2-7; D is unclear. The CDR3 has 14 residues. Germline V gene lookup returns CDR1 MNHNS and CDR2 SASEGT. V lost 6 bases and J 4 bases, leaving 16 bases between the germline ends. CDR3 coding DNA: TGTGCCAGCAGCCCCGCATGGGGTAGGTACGAGCAGTACTTC. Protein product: CASSPAWGRYEQYF.

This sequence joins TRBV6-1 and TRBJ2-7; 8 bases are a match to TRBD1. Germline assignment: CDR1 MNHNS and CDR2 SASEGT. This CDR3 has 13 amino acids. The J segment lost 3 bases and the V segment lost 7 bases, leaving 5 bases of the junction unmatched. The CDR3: CASIGTGLYEQYF. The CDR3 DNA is TGTGCCAGCATAGGGACAGGACTCTACGAGCAGTACTTC.

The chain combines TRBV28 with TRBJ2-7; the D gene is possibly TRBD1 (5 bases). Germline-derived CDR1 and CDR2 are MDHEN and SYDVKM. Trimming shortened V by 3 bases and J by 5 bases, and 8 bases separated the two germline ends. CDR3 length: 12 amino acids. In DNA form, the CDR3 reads TGTGCCAGCAGTTTCCAGGGTAACGAGCAGTACTTC. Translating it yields CASSFQGNEQYF.

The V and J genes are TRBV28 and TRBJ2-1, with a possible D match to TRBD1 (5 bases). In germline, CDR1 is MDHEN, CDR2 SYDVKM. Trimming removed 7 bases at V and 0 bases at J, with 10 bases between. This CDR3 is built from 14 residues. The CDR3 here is CASTSGSSYNEQFF. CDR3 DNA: TGTGCCAGCACCTCAGGGTCCTCCTACAATGAGCAGTTCTTC.

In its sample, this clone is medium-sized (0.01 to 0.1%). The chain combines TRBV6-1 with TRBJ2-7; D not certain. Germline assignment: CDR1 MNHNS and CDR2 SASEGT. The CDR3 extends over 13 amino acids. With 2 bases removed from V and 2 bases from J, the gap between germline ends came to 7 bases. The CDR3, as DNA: TGTGCCAGCAGTGAAAAGCGAGCCTACGAGCAGTACTTC. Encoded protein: CASSEKRAYEQYF.

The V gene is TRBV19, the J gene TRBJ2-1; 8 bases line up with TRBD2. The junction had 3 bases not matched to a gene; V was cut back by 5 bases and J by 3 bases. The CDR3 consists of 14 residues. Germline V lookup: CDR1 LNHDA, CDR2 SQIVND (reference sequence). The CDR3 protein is CASSFGGDYNEQFF. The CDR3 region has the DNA TGTGCCAGTAGTTTCGGGGGGGACTACAATGAGCAGTTCTTC.

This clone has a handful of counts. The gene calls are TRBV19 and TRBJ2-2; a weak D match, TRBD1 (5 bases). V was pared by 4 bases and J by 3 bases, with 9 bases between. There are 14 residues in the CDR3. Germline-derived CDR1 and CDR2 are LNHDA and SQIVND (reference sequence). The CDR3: CASSTGKHTGELFF. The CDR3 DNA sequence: TGTGCCAGTAGTACAGGGAAGCACACCGGGGAGCTGTTTTTT.

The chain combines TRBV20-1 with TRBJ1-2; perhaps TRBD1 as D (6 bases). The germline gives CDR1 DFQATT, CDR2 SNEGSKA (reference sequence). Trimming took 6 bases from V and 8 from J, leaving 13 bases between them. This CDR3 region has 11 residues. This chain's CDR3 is CSAGTGIGYTF. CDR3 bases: TGCAGTGCAGGAACAGGGATCGGCTACACCTTC.

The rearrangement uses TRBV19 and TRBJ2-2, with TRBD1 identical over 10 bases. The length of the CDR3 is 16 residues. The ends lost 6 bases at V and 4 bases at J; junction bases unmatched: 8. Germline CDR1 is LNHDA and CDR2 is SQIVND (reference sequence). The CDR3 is CASSIRTGGVTGELFF. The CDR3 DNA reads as TGTGCCAGTAGCATCCGGACAGGGGGAGTCACCGGGGAGCTGTTTTTT.

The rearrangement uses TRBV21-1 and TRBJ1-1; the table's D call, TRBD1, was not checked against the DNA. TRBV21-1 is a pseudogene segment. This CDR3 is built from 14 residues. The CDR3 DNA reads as TGTGCCAGCAGCAAAATCAGGGGGAGCACTGAAGCTTTCTTT. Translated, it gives CASSKIRGSTEAFF.

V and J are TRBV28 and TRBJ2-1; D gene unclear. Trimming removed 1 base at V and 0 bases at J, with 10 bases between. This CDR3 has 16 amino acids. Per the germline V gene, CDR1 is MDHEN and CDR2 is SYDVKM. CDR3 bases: TGTGCCAGCAGTTTATCGACTCAAAGCTCCTACAATGAGCAGTTCTTC. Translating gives CASSLSTQSSYNEQFF.

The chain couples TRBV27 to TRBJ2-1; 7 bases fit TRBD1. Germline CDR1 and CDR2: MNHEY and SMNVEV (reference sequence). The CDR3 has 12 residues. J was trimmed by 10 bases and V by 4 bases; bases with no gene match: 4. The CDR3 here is CASSSVGGEQFF. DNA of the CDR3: TGTGCCAGCAGTTCAGTAGGGGGCGAGCAGTTCTTC.

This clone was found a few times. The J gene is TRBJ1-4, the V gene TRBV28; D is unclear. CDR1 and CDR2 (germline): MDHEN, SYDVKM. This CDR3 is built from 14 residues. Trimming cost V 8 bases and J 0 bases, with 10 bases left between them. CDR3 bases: TGTGCCAGCCGCCCGGCGGCAACTAATGAAAAACTGTTTTTT. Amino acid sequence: CASRPAATNEKLFF.

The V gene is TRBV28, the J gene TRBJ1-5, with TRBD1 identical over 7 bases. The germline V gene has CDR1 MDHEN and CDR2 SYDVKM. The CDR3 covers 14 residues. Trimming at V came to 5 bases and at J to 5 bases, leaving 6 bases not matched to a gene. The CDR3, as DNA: TGTGCCAGCAGTATCAGGGGGACCTATCAGCCCCAGCATTTT. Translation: CASSIRGTYQPQHF.

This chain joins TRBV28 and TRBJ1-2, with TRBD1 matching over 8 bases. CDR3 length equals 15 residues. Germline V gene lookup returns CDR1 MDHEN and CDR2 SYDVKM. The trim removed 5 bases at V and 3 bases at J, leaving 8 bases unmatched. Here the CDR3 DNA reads TGTGCCAGCAGTCCTCCAGGACAGGGAGACTATGGCTACACCTTC. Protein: CASSPPGQGDYGYTF.

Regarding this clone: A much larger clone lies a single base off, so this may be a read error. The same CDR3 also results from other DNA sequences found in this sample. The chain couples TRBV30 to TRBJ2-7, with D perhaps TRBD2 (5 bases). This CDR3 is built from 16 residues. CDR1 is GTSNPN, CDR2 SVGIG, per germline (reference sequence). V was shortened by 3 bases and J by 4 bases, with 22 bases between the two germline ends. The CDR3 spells CAWRHLLVEGSYEQYF. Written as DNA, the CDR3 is TGTGCCTGGAGGCACCTCCTTGTGGAAGGGAGTTACGAGCAGTACTTC. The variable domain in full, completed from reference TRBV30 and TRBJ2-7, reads SQTIHQWPATLVQPVGSPLSLECTVEGTSNPNLYWYRQAAGRGLQLLFYSVGIGQISSEVPQNLSASRPQDRQFILSSKKLLLSDSGFYLCAWRHLLVEGSYEQYFGPGTRLTVT.

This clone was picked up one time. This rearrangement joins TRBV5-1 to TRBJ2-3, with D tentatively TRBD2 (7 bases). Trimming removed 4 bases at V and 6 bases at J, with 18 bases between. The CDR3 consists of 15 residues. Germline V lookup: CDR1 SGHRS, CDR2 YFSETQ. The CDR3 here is CASSRRGAPGDTQYF. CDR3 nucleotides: TGCGCCAGCAGCAGACGGGGGGCGCCCGGGGATACGCAGTATTTT. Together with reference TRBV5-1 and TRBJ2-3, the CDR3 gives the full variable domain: KAGVTQTPRYLIKTRGQQVTLSCSPISGHRSVSWYQQTPGQGLQFLFEYFSETQRNKGNFPGRFSGRQFSNSRSEMNVSTLELGDSALYLCASSRRGAPGDTQYFGPGTRLTVL.

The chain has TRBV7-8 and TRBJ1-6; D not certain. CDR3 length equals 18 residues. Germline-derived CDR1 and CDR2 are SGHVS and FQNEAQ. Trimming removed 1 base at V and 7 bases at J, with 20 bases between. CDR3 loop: CASSLDQNGPSKNSPLHF. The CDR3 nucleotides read TGTGCCAGCAGCTTAGATCAGAACGGGCCCAGCAAAAATTCACCCCTCCACTTT.

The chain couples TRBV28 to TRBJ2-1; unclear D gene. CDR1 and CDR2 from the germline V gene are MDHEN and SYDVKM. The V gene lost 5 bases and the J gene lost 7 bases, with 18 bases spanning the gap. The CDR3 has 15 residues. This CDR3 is CASSTRLIGMNEQFF. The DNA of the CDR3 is TGTGCCAGCAGTACCCGACTTATCGGCATGAATGAGCAGTTCTTC.

CDR3 in amino acids: CASSYGGAYNEQFF. The DNA for the CDR3 is TGTGCCAGCAGTTACGGAGGGGCCTACAATGAGCAGTTCTTC. The rearrangement links TRBV6-5 to TRBJ2-1, with D possibly TRBD2 on 6 matching bases. Germline V lookup: CDR1 MNHEY, CDR2 SVGAGI. Trimming took off 2 bases at V and 2 bases at J, with 7 bases between the two ends. This CDR3 is built from 14 residues.

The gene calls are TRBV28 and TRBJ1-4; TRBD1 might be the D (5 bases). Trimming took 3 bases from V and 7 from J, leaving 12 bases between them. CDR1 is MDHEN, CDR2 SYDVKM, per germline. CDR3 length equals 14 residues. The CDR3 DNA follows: TGTGCCAGCAGTTTTCGTGGACATGGTGAAAAACTGTTTTTT. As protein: CASSFRGHGEKLFF.

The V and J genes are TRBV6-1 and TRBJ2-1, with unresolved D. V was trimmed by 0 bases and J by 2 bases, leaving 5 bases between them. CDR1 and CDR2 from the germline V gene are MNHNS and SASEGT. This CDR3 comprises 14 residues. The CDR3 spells CASSEANPYNEQFF. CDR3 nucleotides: TGTGCCAGCAGTGAAGCTAACCCCTACAATGAGCAGTTCTTC.

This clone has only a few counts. The CDR3 is CASSTDSLNTEAFF. The CDR3 region has the DNA TGTGCCAGTAGTACGGACAGCCTGAACACTGAAGCTTTCTTT. This chain joins TRBV19 and TRBJ1-1, with D perhaps matching TRBD1 (6 bases). CDR1 and CDR2 from the germline V gene are LNHDA and SQIVND (reference sequence). The CDR3 runs 14 residues. Trimming shortened V by 4 bases and J by 0 bases, and 9 bases separated the two germline ends.

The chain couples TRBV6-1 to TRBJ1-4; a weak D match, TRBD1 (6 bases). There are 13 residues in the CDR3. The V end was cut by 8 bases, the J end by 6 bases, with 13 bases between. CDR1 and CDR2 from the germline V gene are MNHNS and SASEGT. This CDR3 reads CASLGDTYEKLFF. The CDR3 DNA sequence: TGTGCCAGCCTAGGGGACACCTATGAAAAACTGTTTTTT.

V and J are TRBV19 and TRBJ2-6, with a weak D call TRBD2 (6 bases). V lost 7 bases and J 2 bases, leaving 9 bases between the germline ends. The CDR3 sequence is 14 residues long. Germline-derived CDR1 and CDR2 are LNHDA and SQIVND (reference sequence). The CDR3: CASKPGAGANVLTF. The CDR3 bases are TGTGCCAGTAAGCCGGGGGCTGGGGCCAACGTCCTGACTTTC.

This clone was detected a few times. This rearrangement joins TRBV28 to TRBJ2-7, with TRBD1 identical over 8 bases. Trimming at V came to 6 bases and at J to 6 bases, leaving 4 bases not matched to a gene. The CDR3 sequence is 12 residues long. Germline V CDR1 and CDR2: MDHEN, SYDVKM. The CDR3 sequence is CASRETGAEQYF. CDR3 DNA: TGTGCCAGCAGAGAGACAGGGGCCGAGCAGTACTTC.

The CDR3 protein is CAISKASDATGELFF. The CDR3 DNA follows: TGTGCGATTTCGAAGGCTAGCGACGCCACCGGGGAGCTGTTTTTT. The V gene is TRBV10-3, the J gene TRBJ2-2, with D possibly being TRBD2 (6 bases). CDR1 is ENHRY and CDR2 is SYGVKD in the germline V gene. The CDR3 extends over 15 amino acids.

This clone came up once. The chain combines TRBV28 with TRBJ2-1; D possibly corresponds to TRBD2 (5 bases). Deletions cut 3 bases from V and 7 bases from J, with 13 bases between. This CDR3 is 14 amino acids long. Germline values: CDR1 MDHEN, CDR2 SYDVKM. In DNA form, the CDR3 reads TGTGCCAGCAGTTTCTTTGGGGTAGCGAATGAGCAGTTCTTC. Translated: CASSFFGVANEQFF.